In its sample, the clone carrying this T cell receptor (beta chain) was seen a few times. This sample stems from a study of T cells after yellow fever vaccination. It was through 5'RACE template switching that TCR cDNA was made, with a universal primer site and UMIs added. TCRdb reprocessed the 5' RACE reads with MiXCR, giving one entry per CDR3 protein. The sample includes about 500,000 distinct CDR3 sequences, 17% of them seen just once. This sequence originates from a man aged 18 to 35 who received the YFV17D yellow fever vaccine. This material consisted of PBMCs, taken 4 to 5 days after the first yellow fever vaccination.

Written as DNA, the CDR3 is TGTGCCAGCAGCCCCCGGGCCCTATACGAGCAGTACTTC. As protein: CASSPRALYEQYF. The rearrangement links TRBV12-3 or TRBV12-4 to TRBJ2-7, with no clear D. V gave up 6 bases and J gave up 4 bases, with 13 bases separating them. This CDR3 region has 13 residues.